This T cell receptor (beta chain) came from a study of shared clonotypes between healthy human individuals. Researchers drew on about 100 million PBMCs for genomic DNA from unsorted samples. Original processing notes: There were no quality scores in the junction-only immunoSEQ sequences, so filtering differed. TCRdb's copy holds only in-frame clones and misses some; the assay was immunoSEQ multiplex PCR. V and J calls and clone size are as listed in that table; D and trimming were resolved from the DNA. The profile shows 400,000 to 500,000 clones, roughly 85% of them singletons. Study findings and constraints: The sole specimen, blood, was sampled, and tissue repertoires likely differ.

As regards this clone: Its antigen is not identified.

CDR1 SGHTA and CDR2 FQGNSA come from the germline V gene. The CDR3 consists of 14 residues. Trimming left V 3 bases short and J 4 bases short, with 10 bases between. The sequence came from a woman in her 40s in good health. Some clones in this sample may be carry-over from other donors' samples. Sequencing was performed on PBMCs. J is TRBJ2-1 and V is TRBV7-2; maybe TRBD2 (5 bases). DNA of the CDR3: TGTGCCAGCAGCTTCCGACTATCTTACAATGAGCAGTTCTTC. It specifies CASSFRLSYNEQFF.